These 18 T cell receptor beta chains share one sample of origin, sequenced in a study of blood T cell repertoires in COVID-19. Generated by immunoSEQ multiplex PCR, the TCRdb table keeps only in-frame clones and is missing some. This table holds 100,000 to 150,000 clones, around 81% found once. Sequenced sample: peripheral blood. Source of these receptors: a woman between 45 and 65 years old with acute or convalescent COVID-19.

This chain links TRBV6-2 or TRBV6-3 with TRBJ2-1; 14 positions agree with TRBD2. The CDR3 has 17 amino acids. Germline values: CDR1 MNHEY, CDR2 SVGEGT. V dropped 2 bases and J dropped 8; count of bases not matched to a gene: 8. The CDR3 reads CASSYLWGTSGSDEQFF. CDR3 bases: TGTGCCAGCAGTTACCTTTGGGGGACTAGCGGGAGCGATGAGCAGTTCTTC.

This chain joins TRBV28 and TRBJ1-1; D gene ambiguous. CDR1 is MDHEN, CDR2 SYDVKM, per germline. The V end was cut by 8 bases, the J end by 0 bases, with 10 bases between. CDR3 length: 13 amino acids. Here the CDR3 DNA reads TGTGCCAGCGCGGCCCCCTTGAACACTGAAGCTTTCTTT. As protein: CASAAPLNTEAFF.

The J gene is TRBJ1-2, the V gene TRBV2, with D maybe TRBD1 (6 bases). The V and J ends lost 8 bases and 7 bases respectively, with 11 bases between them. The CDR3 contains 11 residues. Germline V gene lookup returns CDR1 SNHLY and CDR2 FYNNEI. This chain's CDR3 is CASLRTAGYTF. The CDR3 DNA reads TGTGCCAGCCTTCGGACAGCTGGCTACACCTTC. Looking up the rest from reference TRBV2 and TRBJ1-2 gives the full variable domain: EPEVTQTPSHQVTQMGQEVILRCVPISNHLYFYWYRQILGQKVEFLVSFYNNEISEKSEIFDDQFSVERPDGSNFTLKIRSTKLEDSAMYFCASLRTAGYTFGSGTRLTVV.

The chain joins TRBV19 to TRBJ2-5; TRBD1 agrees at 8 bases. Germline V lookup: CDR1 LNHDA, CDR2 SQIVND (reference sequence). V was pared by 5 bases and J by 4 bases, with 6 bases of the junction left unmatched. This CDR3 region has 14 residues. CDR3 in amino acids: CASSATGGGETQYF. CDR3 nucleotides: TGTGCCAGTAGTGCCACAGGGGGAGGAGAGACCCAGTACTTC.

V usage is TRBV5-1 and J usage is TRBJ1-3, with TRBD1 as a possible D gene (6 bases). V dropped 4 bases and J dropped 4 bases, with 15 bases sitting between them. The CDR3 covers 15 residues. Germline CDR1 SGHRS, CDR2 YFSETQ. CDR3 sequence: CASSPSPGTGNTIYF. The CDR3, as DNA: TGCGCCAGCAGCCCAAGTCCCGGGACAGGAAACACCATATATTTT.

This clone has just one count. V and J are TRBV2 and TRBJ1-1; 9 nucleotides align to TRBD1. The V segment lost 4 bases and the J segment 3 bases; nucleotides outside the gene matches: 3. In germline, CDR1 is SNHLY, CDR2 FYNNEI. This CDR3 is 14 amino acids long. The CDR3 here is CASSGGTGHTEAFF. In nucleotides, the CDR3 is TGTGCCAGCAGTGGGGGGACAGGGCACACTGAAGCTTTCTTT.

V is TRBV6-1 and J is TRBJ1-2; unclear D gene. V was shortened by 3 bases and J by 2 bases, with 4 bases between the two germline ends. The CDR3 loop spans 12 amino acids. Per germline, CDR1 MNHNS and CDR2 SASEGT. CDR3 amino acids: CASSDGNYGYTF. The CDR3 DNA reads as TGTGCCAGCAGTGACGGGAACTATGGCTACACCTTC.

The chain joins TRBV5-1 to TRBJ2-7, with 10 bases identical to TRBD2. V lost 5 bases, J lost 1 base, and 6 bases stayed unmatched. Germline CDR1 is SGHRS and CDR2 is YFSETQ. This CDR3 spans 15 amino acids. This CDR3 is CASRHTSGESYEQYF. The DNA for the CDR3 is TGCGCCAGCAGGCACACTAGCGGGGAATCCTACGAGCAGTACTTC.

V is TRBV18 and J is TRBJ1-4; weak D call: TRBD1 (5 bases). The V end lost 4 bases, the J end lost 8 bases, and 20 bases lay between the germline ends. The CDR3 loop spans 16 amino acids. Germline V gene data show CDR1 as KGHSH and CDR2 as LQKENI. The CDR3 DNA follows: TGTGCCAGCTCACTAAATCGGTTCGGGGGATCCGAAAAACTGTTTTTT. It translates to CASSLNRFGGSEKLFF.

The V gene is TRBV6-2 or TRBV6-3, the J gene TRBJ1-5; the D gene is possibly TRBD1 (5 bases). The CDR3 extends over 13 amino acids. Per germline, CDR1 MNHEY and CDR2 SVGEGT. Trimming pared 2 bases from V and 7 bases from J, leaving 9 bases between. CDR3: CASSYGGGQPQHF. Here the CDR3 DNA reads TGTGCCAGCAGTTACGGGGGAGGGCAGCCCCAGCATTTT.

The chain employs TRBV19 and TRBJ1-5; D is ambiguous. V was shortened by 4 bases and J by 6 bases, with 16 bases between the two germline ends. CDR3 size: 15 residues. CDR1 LNHDA and CDR2 SQIVND come from the germline V gene (reference sequence). This CDR3 is CASSTFEVTVQPQHF. Written as DNA, the CDR3 is TGTGCCAGTAGTACCTTCGAGGTGACGGTTCAGCCCCAGCATTTT.

The chain recombines TRBV12-3 or TRBV12-4 with TRBJ1-2, with unresolved D. The CDR3 runs to 12 residues. V dropped 3 bases and J dropped 8 bases, with 10 bases sitting between them. CDR3 coding DNA: TGTGCCAGCAGTTTTCGGGAGAGAGGCTACACCTTC. It is translated as CASSFRERGYTF.

The chain recombines TRBV6-5 with TRBJ1-6; D is possibly TRBD1 (5 bases). Germline assignment: CDR1 MNHEY and CDR2 SVGAGI. The CDR3 is 15 amino acids. V was trimmed by 9 bases and J by 14 bases, leaving 26 bases between them. The CDR3: CASASTGRDSPALHF. CDR3 nucleotide sequence: TGTGCCAGTGCAAGCACGGGACGGGACTCTCCGGCCCTCCACTTT.

This clone was detected a few times. The chain uses TRBV3-1 (or the pseudogene TRBV3-2) and TRBJ2-1, with D perhaps TRBD1 (5 bases). Germline CDR1 LGHDT, CDR2 YNNKEL (reference sequence). The CDR3 length is 13 residues. Trimming cost V 1 base and J 15 bases, with 16 bases left between them. CDR3 nucleotides: TGTGCCAGCAGCCAAGGGGCCGGACAATATCTGTTCTTC. Its protein product is CASSQGAGQYLFF.

Concerning this clone: The final CDR3 position lacks the conserved phenylalanine or tryptophan, pointing to a likely read error. No DNA is shown, since the ends of the CDR3 on it are uncertain; the CDR3 is the one TCRdb lists. The chain carries TRBV14 and TRBJ1-1; the table's D call, TRBD1, was not checked against the DNA. The CDR3 is 12 amino acids long, termini counted. From germline, CDR1 is SGHDN and CDR2 FVKESK. Here the CDR3 reads CASSQDKATVKI.

V usage is TRBV7-3 and J usage is TRBJ2-1, with D unclear. The CDR3 sequence is 15 residues long. Germline assignment: CDR1 SGHTA and CDR2 FQGTGA. V lost 2 bases to trimming and J lost 0 bases, with 8 bases between them. This chain's CDR3 is CASSLGGGSYNEQFF. CDR3 coding DNA: TGTGCCAGCAGCTTAGGCGGCGGCTCCTACAATGAGCAGTTCTTC.

V is TRBV5-1 and J is TRBJ2-3; possible D gene TRBD1, 6 bases. Trimming removed 2 bases from V and 2 bases from J, with 9 bases in between. The CDR3 loop spans 14 amino acids. Germline CDR1 is SGHRS and CDR2 is YFSETQ. The CDR3 spells CASSFGGYTDTQYF. The CDR3 DNA follows: TGCGCCAGCAGCTTTGGGGGCTACACAGATACGCAGTATTTT.

The chain employs TRBV18 and TRBJ1-1, with 9 positions matching TRBD1. The germline V gene has CDR1 KGHSH and CDR2 LQKENI. The CDR3 runs to 11 residues. Trimming took 6 bases from V and 10 from J; bases not matched to a gene: 3. CDR3 amino acids: CASSPDRGAFF. The CDR3 coding sequence is TGTGCCAGCTCTCCGGACAGGGGAGCTTTCTTT.